This record concerns one TCR beta chain sequence. The target antigen is unknown. The data belong to a study of regulatory T cells in long-lasting Graves disease. Study-level results: Thyroid tissue was not sampled; only peripheral blood was.

Trimming took off 2 bases at V and 2 bases at J, with 12 bases between the two ends. CDR3 length: 15 residues. The germline gives CDR1 SGHNT, CDR2 YYREEE (reference sequence). Time point noted: newly diagnosed GD, antithyroid drugs for less than 3 months. TCR sequences were obtained from RNA taken from PBMCs. Arm-PCR with iRepertoire HTBI primers amplified the CDR3 regions for these TCR beta libraries. MiXCR, applied by TCRdb to the multiplex PCR reads, yields one record per CDR3 protein. Among approximately 470,000 distinct CDR3 sequences listed, around 16% were seen once. Separately, the same data were catalogued under a study of T cells in Graves' hyperthyroidism and ophthalmopathy. That source reports: Diagnosis rested on symptoms, serum thyroxine and TRAb, thyroid ultrasound, and orbital computed tomography.

The starting material was peripheral blood mononuclear cells (PBMCs), obtained at new diagnosis, from a patient treated with antithyroid drugs. The chain employs TRBV5-4 and TRBJ2-3, with D perhaps TRBD1 (6 bases). This receptor was identified in a man aged 35 to 55 with Graves disease. Here the CDR3 reads CASSFATGFTDTQYF. CDR3 in DNA: TGTGCCAGCAGCTTCGCGACAGGATTCACAGATACGCAGTATTTT.